Detailed here is one TCR beta chain. As yet, its antigen is unknown. This CDR3 is built from 16 residues. Per germline, CDR1 SQVTM and CDR2 ANQGSEA. Trimming removed 7 bases from V and 6 bases from J; junction bases left unmatched: 19. Each sample provided at least 6 micrograms of extracted total RNA. Alongside a J-beta primer mix, a sample-barcoded 5' primer served in a second PCR lasting about 6 to 12 cycles. Each CDR3 protein gets one entry after TCRdb re-called the 5' RACE reads with MiXCR. The profile covers roughly 800,000 distinct CDR3 sequences, with approximately 25% appearing a single time and under 4.5% taken by the ten largest. The data were obtained in a study of blood T cells in healthy people across ages. General study points: Without sorted subsets, naive and antigen-experienced compartments could not be conclusively compared. Per million T cells, TCR beta diversity dropped about linearly as age rose.

This same sample was also taken into another study, of T cells of mothers and their children.

Sequenced input: blood. The sequence came from a boy between 10 and 17 years old in good health. The J gene is TRBJ2-5, the V gene TRBV29-1; TRBD1 agrees at 8 bases. This chain's CDR3 is CSGLGQESGRGQTQYF. The CDR3 DNA sequence: TGCAGCGGACTGGGACAGGAAAGTGGCCGGGGACAGACCCAGTACTTC.